This T cell receptor (beta chain) was observed in a study of patients and donors after allogeneic stem cell transplantation (dated by TCRdb to 2018 to 2021). The CDR1 and CDR2 encoded by the germline V gene are SGDLS and YYNGEE. Inclusive of the bounding cysteine and phenylalanine, the CDR3 is 14 residues long. CDR3 DNA only is kept here, 42 bases in frame from base 1. V drops 4 bases and J drops 1 base, leaving 12 bases in between. The library was made by RT-PCR. The sequencing machine was a NextSeq 550. The public reads were reanalyzed by TCRdb: fastp trimming at Q25, MiXCR alignment, in-frame beta chains only. Each CDR3 protein appears once, grouped with its most common genes and DNA. The sample profile shows roughly 200,000 distinct CDR3 sequences; more than 35% of them were found once. Of the sample, less than 40% is held by the ten largest clones. This clonotype has just a few counts. The target of this receptor is not known. No much larger clonotype is one base removed from it; base qualities were not supplied.

This TCR was sampled from a human donor who was either an allogeneic HSCT recipient or a stem cell or donor lymphocyte infusion donor (not recorded which). It is not recorded whose cells these are; they may come from a transplant donor. In this chain, TRBV9 is recombined with TRBJ2-7; TRBD2 is a weak D gene call, 6 bases matching. Sequencing was carried out using blood, either unsorted or a sorted T cell fraction (not recorded which). The CDR3 region reads CASSPHGRSYEQYF. The DNA sequence follows: TGTGCCAGCAGCCCCCACGGGAGATCCTACGAGCAGTACTTC.